The 24 T cell receptor beta chains below come from one sample, sequenced in a study of blood T cell repertoires in COVID-19. Clones were sequenced by immunoSEQ multiplex PCR, and TCRdb holds only the in-frame ones, with some missing. This sample has roughly 240,000 clones, with more than 70% found just once. Sequencing used PBMCs or T cells enriched from blood (not recorded which). These receptors were collected from a woman aged 40 to 50 with acute COVID-19.

The chain recombines TRBV4-1 with TRBJ1-1, with TRBD1 matching 9 bases. Germline CDR1 is MGHRA and CDR2 is YSYEKL. This CDR3 is 14 amino acids long. The ends lost 4 bases at V and 5 bases at J; junction bases unmatched: 5. Written as DNA, the CDR3 is TGCGCCAGCAGCCCGCCGGGACAGGGAACTGAAGCTTTCTTT. It encodes CASSPPGQGTEAFF.

V gene TRBV19 combines with J gene TRBJ2-3; 11 bases are shared with TRBD2. The CDR3 length is 15 residues. CDR1 and CDR2 from the germline V gene are LNHDA and SQIVND (reference sequence). V lost 5 bases to trimming and J lost 2 bases; unmatched junction nucleotides: 3. This CDR3 reads CASSSSGGPTDTQYF. In nucleotides, the CDR3 is TGTGCCAGTAGTTCTAGCGGGGGGCCCACAGATACGCAGTATTTT. The full variable domain, rest sourced from reference TRBV19 and TRBJ2-3, is DGGITQSPKYLFRKEGQNVTLSCEQNLNHDAMYWYRQDPGQGLRLIYYSQIVNDFQKGDIAEGYSVSREKKESFPLTVTSAQKNPTAFYLCASSSSGGPTDTQYFGPGTRLTVL.

This clone showed up just a few times. The chain recombines TRBV9 with TRBJ1-2; 7 nucleotides match TRBD1. With V trimmed by 3 bases and J by 1 base, 3 bases remained unmatched. Germline V lookup: CDR1 SGDLS, CDR2 YYNGEE. This CDR3 is 14 amino acids long. Here the CDR3 DNA reads TGTGCCAGCAGCGAGGGGGACAGTAACTATGGCTACACCTTC. The encoded protein is CASSEGDSNYGYTF.

The V and J genes are TRBV11-3 and TRBJ1-2, with a possible D match to TRBD1 (6 bases). The CDR3 loop spans 13 amino acids. Germline CDR1 reads SGHNT; CDR2 reads YENEEA. V was pared by 5 bases and J by 2 bases, with 9 bases between. CDR3 bases: TGTGCCAGCAGCCAGGACAGCAACTATGGCTACACCTTC. Translation: CASSQDSNYGYTF.

The rearrangement joins TRBV19 to TRBJ2-2, with D perhaps TRBD2 (5 bases). The V end lost 11 bases, the J end lost 4 bases, and 17 bases lay between the germline ends. The CDR3 length is 14 residues. The germline CDR1 and CDR2 sequences are LNHDA and SQIVND (reference sequence). The chain's CDR3 is CACESWEITGELFF. The CDR3 DNA is TGTGCCTGTGAGTCCTGGGAGATCACCGGGGAGCTGTTTTTT.

The genes are TRBV30 and TRBJ1-1; 10 bases agree with TRBD1. Germline V gene lookup returns CDR1 GTSNPN and CDR2 SVGIG (reference sequence). V trimming: 2 bases; J trimming: 6 bases; junction bases outside the gene matches: 6. The CDR3 covers 14 residues. The CDR3 sequence: CAWSRDRGFPEAFF. The CDR3 region has the DNA TGTGCCTGGAGTCGGGACAGGGGATTTCCTGAAGCTTTCTTT.

The genes are TRBV5-1 and TRBJ2-4, with 12 bases matching TRBD1. CDR3 size: 18 residues. Per germline, CDR1 SGHRS and CDR2 YFSETQ. The junction had 15 bases not matched to a gene; V was cut back by 2 bases and J by 9 bases. The CDR3 protein is CASSFVPGQGASVRIQYF. In DNA form, the CDR3 reads TGCGCCAGCAGCTTTGTACCGGGACAGGGGGCGTCGGTGCGCATTCAGTACTTC.

This clone was found many times. The rearrangement joins TRBV27 to TRBJ2-1; 7 bases fit TRBD2. The length of the CDR3 is 14 residues. The trim removed 5 bases at V and 4 bases at J, leaving 5 bases unmatched. CDR1 and CDR2 (germline): MNHEY, SMNVEV (reference sequence). The DNA of the CDR3 is TGTGCCAGCAGTGTTCCGCGGGAGTACAATGAGCAGTTCTTC. Protein product: CASSVPREYNEQFF.

The chain carries TRBV5-5 and TRBJ2-1; the D gene is possibly TRBD2 (6 bases). This CDR3 has 16 residues. The germline CDR1 and CDR2 sequences are SGHKS and YYEKEE (reference sequence). V gave up 0 bases and J gave up 10 bases, with 20 bases separating them. The CDR3 sequence is CASSLGRRERVSEQFF. The CDR3, as DNA: TGTGCCAGCAGCTTGGGGCGGCGCGAGCGGGTAAGCGAGCAGTTCTTC.

V and J are TRBV7-2 and TRBJ1-3; no definite D call. Germline loops: CDR1 SGHTA, CDR2 FQGNSA. The V end lost 3 bases, the J end lost 2 bases, and 8 bases lay between the germline ends. This CDR3 is 14 amino acids long. The CDR3 region is CASSFGKAGNTIYF. DNA of the CDR3: TGTGCCAGCAGCTTCGGGAAGGCTGGAAACACCATATATTTT.

V usage is TRBV19 and J usage is TRBJ1-3; D perhaps matches TRBD1 (6 bases). The V end was cut by 7 bases, the J end by 1 base, with 11 bases between. Germline CDR1 LNHDA, CDR2 SQIVND (reference sequence). The CDR3 spans 14 residues. CDR3: CASTITGSGNTIYF. The CDR3 bases are TGTGCCAGTACCATCACAGGGTCTGGAAACACCATATATTTT.

The chain couples TRBV7-9 to TRBJ2-6; TRBD1 might be the D (5 bases). V was pared by 2 bases and J by 0 bases, with 14 bases between. The CDR3 covers 18 residues. The germline gives CDR1 SEHNR, CDR2 FQNEAQ (reference sequence). Here the CDR3 DNA reads TGTGCCAGCAGCTTATGGTCAGGGCTAAGCTCTGGGGCCAACGTCCTGACTTTC. Protein product: CASSLWSGLSSGANVLTF. The whole variable domain, filled in from reference TRBV7-9 and TRBJ2-6, reads DTGVSQNPRHKITKRGQNVTFRCDPISEHNRLYWYRQTLGQGPEFLTYFQNEAQLEKSRLLSDRFSAERPKGSFSTLEIQRTEQGDSAMYLCASSLWSGLSSGANVLTFGAGSRLTVL.

This clone was detected many times. This chain joins TRBV19 and TRBJ1-5, with 9 nucleotides matching TRBD1. From germline, CDR1 is LNHDA and CDR2 SQIVND (reference sequence). Trimming took 8 bases from V and 8 from J; bases not matched to a gene: 10. The length of the CDR3 is 14 residues. CDR3 protein: CASGLTGGNKPQHF. CDR3 DNA: TGTGCCAGTGGCCTGACAGGGGGGAATAAGCCCCAGCATTTT. The full variable domain, its missing parts supplied by reference TRBV19 and TRBJ1-5, is DGGITQSPKYLFRKEGQNVTLSCEQNLNHDAMYWYRQDPGQGLRLIYYSQIVNDFQKGDIAEGYSVSREKKESFPLTVTSAQKNPTAFYLCASGLTGGNKPQHFGDGTRLSIL.

The chain has TRBV20-1 and TRBJ1-1; D may be TRBD1 (6 bases). V was trimmed by 3 bases and J by 1 base, leaving 12 bases between them. The germline CDR1 and CDR2 sequences are DFQATT and SNEGSKA (reference sequence). The CDR3 covers 14 residues. CDR3 region: CSASESGENTEAFF. The CDR3, as DNA: TGCAGTGCTAGTGAATCAGGGGAGAACACTGAAGCTTTCTTT.

The genes are TRBV10-2 and TRBJ2-2, with 13 positions matching TRBD2. The CDR3 covers 19 residues. V lost 6 bases to trimming and J lost 3 bases; unmatched junction nucleotides: 13. Germline CDR1 reads WSHSY; CDR2 reads SAAADI. The CDR3 bases are TGCGCCAGCAGGGTGGGACTAGCGGGATATACCTCCGACACCGGGGAGCTGTTTTTT. Its translation is CASRVGLAGYTSDTGELFF.

The chain has TRBV2 and TRBJ2-1; 8 nucleotides line up with TRBD1. Germline V gene sequence: CDR1 SNHLY, CDR2 FYNNEI. With 4 bases clipped from V and 2 bases from J, the junction kept 4 bases outside the gene matches. The length of the CDR3 is 15 residues. CDR3 protein: CASSGQGSPYNEQFF. CDR3 nucleotide sequence: TGTGCCAGCAGTGGACAGGGGAGCCCCTACAATGAGCAGTTCTTC.

The sample holds one count of this clone. Additional DNA sequences in this sample encode the identical CDR3. This chain joins TRBV6-2 or TRBV6-3 and TRBJ2-5; D is ambiguous. The germline V and J ends were trimmed by 2 bases and 5 bases, with 6 bases remaining between them. CDR1 and CDR2 (germline): MNHEY, SVGEGT. There are 12 residues in the CDR3. The CDR3 loop reads CASSYGQETQYF. For the CDR3, the DNA is TGTGCCAGCAGTTACGGGCAGGAGACCCAGTACTTC.

The V gene is TRBV6-6, the J gene TRBJ2-5, with 8 bases matching TRBD1. Looked up from germline, CDR1 is MNHNY and CDR2 is SVGAGI (reference sequence). J lost 8 bases, V lost 5 bases, and 10 bases had no gene match. This CDR3 is built from 14 residues. The CDR3 region is CASSPPDRVGTQYF. DNA of the CDR3: TGTGCCAGCAGTCCGCCGGACAGGGTCGGAACCCAGTACTTC.

V gene TRBV6-5 combines with J gene TRBJ1-1; D gene unclear. The CDR3 has 12 residues. Looked up from germline, CDR1 is MNHEY and CDR2 is SVGAGI. V shed 5 bases and J shed 11 bases, with 15 bases lying between them. CDR3 DNA sequence: TGTGCCAGCAGTCCAATCCCAGGAAGGGCTTTCTTT. It encodes CASSPIPGRAFF.

The chain couples TRBV12-3 or TRBV12-4 to TRBJ2-1; 8 bases are a match to TRBD2. Trimming took 1 base from V and 14 from J; bases not matched to a gene: 4. The CDR3 totals 12 residues. The CDR3 here is CASSLVAGGKFF. Written as DNA, the CDR3 is TGTGCCAGCAGTTTAGTGGCGGGGGGCAAGTTCTTC.

The CDR3 loop reads CASTPTQGGVDTQYF. CDR3 sequence (DNA): TGTGCCAGCACCCCCACACAGGGTGGGGTGGATACGCAGTATTTT. The V gene is TRBV2, the J gene TRBJ2-3; tentatively, D is TRBD1 (6 bases). The CDR3 totals 15 residues. Trimming pared 7 bases from V and 6 bases from J, leaving 20 bases between. Germline V gives CDR1 SNHLY, CDR2 FYNNEI.

The rearrangement uses TRBV7-8 and TRBJ2-7; 11 bases agree with TRBD2. Germline CDR1 reads SGHVS; CDR2 reads FQNEAQ. V trimming: 5 bases; J trimming: 1 base; junction bases outside the gene matches: 4. The CDR3 loop spans 15 amino acids. The CDR3 DNA reads as TGTGCCAGCAGCCCCCTAGCGGGGGGTTCCTACGAGCAGTACTTC. Protein sequence: CASSPLAGGSYEQYF. The full variable domain, rest sourced from reference TRBV7-8 and TRBJ2-7, is GAGVSQSPRYKVAKRGQDVALRCDPISGHVSLFWYQQALGQGPEFLTYFQNEAQLDKSGLPSDRFFAERPEGSVSTLKIQRTQQEDSAVYLCASSPLAGGSYEQYFGPGTRLTVT.

The rearrangement joins TRBV7-8 to TRBJ1-1, with a possible D match to TRBD1 (6 bases). CDR1 is SGHVS and CDR2 is FQNEAQ in the germline V gene. CDR3 length: 16 amino acids. The V end lost 5 bases, the J end lost 0 bases, and 16 bases lay between the germline ends. The CDR3 loop reads CASSTRTVKLNTEAFF. The CDR3 bases are TGTGCCAGCAGCACCCGGACAGTAAAGTTGAACACTGAAGCTTTCTTT.

This clone was seen just once. The chain links TRBV2 to TRBJ1-1; D is possibly TRBD1 (6 bases). Germline V gives CDR1 SNHLY, CDR2 FYNNEI. CDR3 length: 14 residues. V shed 3 bases and J shed 5 bases, with 13 bases lying between them. The CDR3: CASSDRTAGTEAFF. For the CDR3, the DNA is TGTGCCAGCAGTGATCGGACAGCGGGGACTGAAGCTTTCTTT.